This T cell receptor (beta chain) was documented in a study of CD8+ T cells in alopecia areata. The investigators collected lesional scalp punch biopsies and peripheral blood from alopecia areata patients. Points on this clone: Its antigen is still unknown.

RNA was extracted and reverse transcribed into cDNA as the sequencing template. Only in-frame clones appear in the TCRdb table, and some are missing; sequencing was by immunoSEQ multiplex PCR. This repertoire shows 89,000 or so clones, roughly half found once; its top ten account for around 5.7%. The length of the CDR3 is 14 residues. CDR1 is GTSNPN, CDR2 SVGIG, per germline (reference sequence). The trim removed 5 bases at V and 7 bases at J, leaving 11 bases unmatched. Study results and caveats: Between patients, shared TCR sequences were less clear than in mice. This was possibly due in part to HLA diversity in the patient population. Across lesional scalp, and particularly alopecia totalis/universalis, clonality surpassed that of normal scalp.

The chain recombines TRBV30 with TRBJ2-1, with 7 bases lining up with TRBD1. Sequences were obtained from NKG2D-high CD8+ T cells sorted from blood. This clonotype originated in a human donor with alopecia areata. The chain's CDR3 is CAWDTGEHENEQFF. CDR3 coding DNA: TGTGCCTGGGATACAGGGGAGCACGAGAATGAGCAGTTCTTC.